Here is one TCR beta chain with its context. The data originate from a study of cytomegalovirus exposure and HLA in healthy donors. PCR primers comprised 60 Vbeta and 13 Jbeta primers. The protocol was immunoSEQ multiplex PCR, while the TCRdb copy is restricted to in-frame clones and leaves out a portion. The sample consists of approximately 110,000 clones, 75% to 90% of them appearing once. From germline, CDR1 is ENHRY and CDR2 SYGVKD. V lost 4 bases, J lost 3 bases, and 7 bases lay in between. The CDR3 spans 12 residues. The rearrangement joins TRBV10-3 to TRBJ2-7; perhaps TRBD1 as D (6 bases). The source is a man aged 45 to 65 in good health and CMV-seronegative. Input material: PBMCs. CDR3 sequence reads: CAISGTVYEQYF. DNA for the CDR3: TGTGCCATCAGTGGGACAGTCTACGAGCAGTACTTC.